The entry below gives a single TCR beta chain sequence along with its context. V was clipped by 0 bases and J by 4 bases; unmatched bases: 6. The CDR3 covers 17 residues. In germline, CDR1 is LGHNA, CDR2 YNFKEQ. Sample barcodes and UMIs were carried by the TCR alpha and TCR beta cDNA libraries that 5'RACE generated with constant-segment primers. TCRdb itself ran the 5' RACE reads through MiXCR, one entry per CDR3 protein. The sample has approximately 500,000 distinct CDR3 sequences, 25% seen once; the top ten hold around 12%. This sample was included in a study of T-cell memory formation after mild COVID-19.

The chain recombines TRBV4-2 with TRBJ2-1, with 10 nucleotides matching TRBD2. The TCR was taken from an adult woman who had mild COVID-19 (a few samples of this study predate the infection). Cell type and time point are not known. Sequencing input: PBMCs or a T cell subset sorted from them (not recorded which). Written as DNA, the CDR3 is TGTGCCAGCAGCCAAGATACCAGCGGGGGGGCATACAATGAGCAGTTCTTC. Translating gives CASSQDTSGGAYNEQFF.